This T cell receptor (beta chain) was sequenced in a study of blood T cell repertoires in COVID-19. Study context: Sites across the United States, Italy and Spain contributed samples from acute and convalescent COVID-19. Nucleic acid was either cDNA or gDNA, and it came from T cells, B-cell-depleted T cells, or PBMCs.

The CDR3 is made up of 13 amino acids. V shed 3 bases, J shed 3 bases, and the junction held 2 bases outside the gene matches. Germline loops: CDR1 SGHVS, CDR2 FQNEAQ. Original data processing: Amplifying reference gene primers gave estimates of nucleated cell counts. Data came from immunoSEQ multiplex PCR; TCRdb stores just in-frame clones and leaves some out. Clone size and the V and J calls come from that table; the DNA yielded D and trimming. This sample has around 700,000 clones, with more than 80% found just once. As concerns this clone: Other DNA sequences in this specimen translate into the identical CDR3.

V and J are TRBV7-8 and TRBJ2-7, with 7 bases lining up with TRBD1. This sequence was found in a woman aged 18-35 years with acute or convalescent COVID-19. Sequencing was done on a sample of peripheral blood. The CDR3 DNA reads as TGTGCCAGCAGCTTGGGACAGCTCTACGAGCAGTACTTC. Translation: CASSLGQLYEQYF.